Listed below are T cell receptor beta chains from one sample, sequenced in a study of T-cell reconstitution after alpha-beta-depleted transplantation in children. Using its own MiXCR run on the PCR reads, TCRdb lists one record per CDR3 protein. The sample lists almost 500,000 distinct CDR3 sequences; approximately 12% were seen once. This sample comprised PBMCs from the stem cell graft donor, obtained from the stem cell graft. All receptors come from a human donor who donated a stem cell graft to a child with combined immunodeficiency. CDR3s include the opening cysteine and the closing phenylalanine or tryptophan. The D gene is left open where the match is weak. The size field is filled for only some rows; it gives once, few, many or a size class.

j_call | v_call | d_call | clone_size | cdr3_aa | cdr3_nt
TRBJ2-2 | TRBV6-5 | NA | NA | CASSYSLRRETGELFF | TGTGCCAGCAGTTACTCATTAAGGAGGGAGACCGGGGAGCTGTTTTTT
TRBJ2-3 | TRBV5-1 | NA | NA | CASQRRGTDTQYF | TGCGCCAGCCAAAGGCGGGGCACAGATACGCAGTATTTT
TRBJ2-7 | TRBV9 | TRBD1 | few | CASSAGTGALEQYF | TGTGCCAGCAGCGCCGGGACAGGGGCTCTCGAGCAGTACTTC
TRBJ1-1 | TRBV5-1 | NA | few | CASSLTSVNTEAFF | TGCGCCAGCAGCTTAACTAGTGTGAACACTGAAGCTTTCTTT
TRBJ2-7 | TRBV18 | NA | many | CASSPGIGEQYF | TGTGCCAGCTCACCAGGAATCGGGGAGCAGTACTTC
TRBJ1-2 | TRBV6-1 | NA | NA | CATSGQPNYGYTF | TGTGCCACATCTGGGCAGCCAAACTATGGCTACACCTTC
TRBJ2-7 | TRBV12-3/TRBV12-4 | NA | many | CASSLKGAGQYF | TGTGCCAGCAGCCTTAAAGGGGCAGGGCAGTACTTC
TRBJ2-3 | TRBV27 | NA | NA | CASSFHSEGTDTQYF | TGTGCCAGCAGTTTTCACTCCGAGGGGACAGATACGCAGTATTTT
TRBJ2-7 | TRBV4-1 | NA | few | CASSQIGGYEQYF | TGCGCCAGCAGCCAAATTGGGGGATACGAGCAGTACTTC
TRBJ2-1 | TRBV28 | NA | few | CATSTLRGRSYNEQFF | TGTGCCACCTCGACTCTGCGGGGGCGGTCCTACAATGAGCAGTTCTTC
TRBJ2-1 | TRBV20-1 | TRBD1 | NA | CSAEATGFGNEQFF | TGCAGTGCCGAAGCGACAGGGTTTGGAAATGAGCAGTTCTTC
TRBJ2-3 | TRBV4-3 | TRBD2 | NA | CASSQDGLAGGPGEDTQYF | TGCGCCAGCAGCCAAGATGGGTTAGCGGGGGGGCCTGGGGAGGATACGCAGTATTTT
TRBJ1-1 | TRBV20-1 | NA | few | CSANLQLGTEAFF | TGCAGTGCGAATCTACAGCTTGGAACTGAAGCTTTCTTT
TRBJ2-3 | TRBV13 | NA | few | CASSSEDSNTDTQYF | TGTGCCAGCAGTTCCGAGGACAGTAACACAGATACGCAGTATTTT
TRBJ2-3 | TRBV5-1 | TRBD1 | many | CASVPMTGGTDTQYF | TGCGCCAGTGTCCCCATGACAGGGGGCACAGATACGCAGTATTTT
TRBJ2-7 | TRBV7-9 | TRBD2 | few | CASSLLAGGLQFYEQYF | TGTGCCAGCAGTCTCCTAGCGGGGGGCCTACAGTTCTACGAGCAGTACTTC
TRBJ2-5 | TRBV18 | NA | few | CASSPQGPSQETQYF | TGTGCCAGCTCTCCTCAAGGTCCTAGCCAAGAGACCCAGTACTTC
TRBJ2-7 | TRBV5-1 | NA | many | CASSDTYEQYF | TGCGCCAGCAGCGATACCTACGAGCAGTACTTC
TRBJ2-5 | TRBV20-1 | TRBD2 | NA | CSARDLPGGETQYF | TGCAGTGCTAGAGATCTCCCGGGAGGGGAGACCCAGTACTTC
TRBJ2-1 | TRBV3-1 | TRBD2 | NA | CASSQDRRGGRADNEQFF | TGTGCCAGCAGCCAAGATCGGCGAGGCGGGAGGGCAGACAATGAGCAGTTCTTC
TRBJ2-7 | TRBV6-5 | NA | many | CASSWGPYEQYF | TGTGCCAGCAGTTGGGGACCTTACGAGCAGTACTTC
TRBJ2-4 | TRBV20-1 | TRBD2 | few | CSGTTGTSPNDIQYF | TGCAGTGGCACAACCGGGACTAGCCCGAACGACATTCAGTACTTC
TRBJ1-1 | TRBV5-1 | TRBD1 | NA | CASSLTRGGNTEAFF | TGCGCCAGCAGCTTGACCAGGGGGGGGAACACTGAAGCTTTCTTT
TRBJ2-1 | TRBV9 | TRBD2 | few | CASSVRLATTNNEQFF | TGTGCCAGCAGCGTAAGACTAGCGACAACCAACAATGAGCAGTTCTTC
TRBJ1-1 | TRBV29-1 | NA | many | CSVEPIIRDTEAFF | TGCAGCGTTGAGCCCATAATTCGGGACACTGAAGCTTTCTTT
TRBJ2-2 | TRBV10-3 | TRBD2 | NA | CAISDLDGRALSGELFF | TGTGCCATCAGTGATTTGGACGGGAGGGCCTTGTCCGGGGAGCTGTTTTTT
TRBJ2-5 | TRBV9 | TRBD2 | NA | CASSVEASGVQETQYF | TGTGCCAGCAGCGTAGAGGCTAGCGGGGTGCAAGAGACCCAGTACTTC
TRBJ1-2 | TRBV15 | NA | NA | CATSRTNTGFVYGYTF | TGTGCCACCAGCAGAACAAATACAGGGTTTGTCTATGGCTACACCTTC
TRBJ2-5 | TRBV4-3 | NA | NA | CASSQDAQMGTQYF | TGCGCCAGCAGCCAAGATGCCCAGATGGGGACCCAGTACTTC
TRBJ2-6 | TRBV18 | NA | NA | CASSPVAGHSGANVLTF | TGTGCCAGCTCACCAGTGGCGGGGCATTCTGGGGCCAACGTCCTGACTTTC
TRBJ2-7 | TRBV20-1 | NA | few | CSAPSGVFREQYF | TGCAGTGCCCCGTCAGGAGTGTTTAGGGAGCAGTACTTC
TRBJ2-7 | TRBV28 | NA | few | CASRGSGSYEQYF | TGTGCCAGCAGGGGGTCCGGCTCCTACGAGCAGTACTTC
TRBJ1-1 | TRBV11-2 | NA | few | CASSINSPGSNTEAFF | TGTGCCAGCAGCATCAACTCCCCGGGTTCGAACACTGAAGCTTTCTTT
TRBJ2-3 | TRBV5-1 | NA | few | CASSLGGAGNTDTQYF | TGCGCCAGCAGCTTGGGGGGCGCGGGGAACACAGATACGCAGTATTTT
TRBJ2-1 | TRBV20-1 | NA | many | CSAREPRGRVNEQFF | TGCAGTGCTAGAGAGCCCAGGGGCCGTGTCAATGAGCAGTTCTTC
TRBJ2-7 | TRBV6-5 | NA | once | CASSSAGVSPYPFYEQYF | TGTGCCAGCAGTTCGGCAGGGGTGTCCCCCTACCCCTTCTACGAGCAGTACTTC
TRBJ2-1 | TRBV6-5 | NA | many | CASGSRGGEQFF | TGTGCCAGCGGGTCCCGGGGCGGGGAGCAGTTCTTC
TRBJ1-5 | TRBV12-3/TRBV12-4 | TRBD1 | NA | CASSLGRQGTMEPQHF | TGTGCCAGCAGTTTAGGGAGACAGGGCACAATGGAGCCCCAGCATTTT
TRBJ2-3 | TRBV5-1 | NA | NA | CASNDVNTDTQYF | TGCGCCAGCAATGACGTAAACACAGATACGCAGTATTTT
TRBJ2-1 | TRBV20-1 | NA | NA | CSARDRVEQFF | TGCAGTGCTAGAGATCGGGTTGAGCAGTTCTTC
TRBJ2-1 | TRBV6-1 | NA | NA | CASSRAPSLGIEQFF | TGTGCCAGCAGCCGCGCTCCTTCCCTAGGCATCGAGCAGTTCTTC
TRBJ2-1 | TRBV9 | TRBD2 | NA | CASSELAGGEQFF | TGTGCCAGCAGCGAACTAGCGGGAGGCGAGCAGTTCTTC
TRBJ1-4 | TRBV7-2 | NA | few | CASSFTGTTNEKLFF | TGTGCCAGCAGCTTTACAGGGACAACTAATGAAAAACTGTTTTTT
TRBJ2-7 | TRBV7-1 | NA | NA | CASSSQGNEQYF | TGTGCCAGCAGCTCTCAGGGAAACGAGCAGTACTTC
TRBJ1-3 | TRBV7-3 | NA | NA | CASSFGAPGSSGNTIYF | TGTGCCAGCAGCTTTGGGGCACCGGGGAGCTCTGGAAACACCATATATTTT
TRBJ2-3 | TRBV9 | TRBD2 | few | CASSVGGLVADTQYF | TGTGCCAGCAGCGTAGGCGGACTAGTCGCAGATACGCAGTATTTT
TRBJ1-1 | TRBV5-1 | TRBD1 | few | CASSQGTANTEAFF | TGCGCCAGCAGCCAAGGGACAGCGAACACTGAAGCTTTCTTT
TRBJ2-7 | TRBV5-6 | NA | few | CASNSVGPYSYEQYF | TGTGCCAGCAACTCGGTCGGACCCTACTCCTACGAGCAGTACTTC
TRBJ2-1 | TRBV24-1 | TRBD1 | NA | CATSDFAGQGKNEQFF | TGTGCCACCAGTGATTTCGCGGGACAGGGCAAAAATGAGCAGTTCTTC
TRBJ2-5 | TRBV3-1 | TRBD2 | NA | CASSRSVSGAQETQYF | TGTGCCAGCAGCCGTAGTGTTAGCGGGGCACAAGAGACCCAGTACTTC
TRBJ2-1 | TRBV7-2 | NA | few | CASSQDGAAEDEQFF | TGTGCCAGCAGCCAGGACGGAGCGGCGGAGGATGAGCAGTTCTTC
TRBJ1-4 | TRBV30 | NA | once | CAWSEGVLNEKLFF | TGTGCCTGGAGTGAAGGGGTACTAAATGAAAAACTGTTTTTT
TRBJ2-7 | TRBV6-2/TRBV6-3 | NA | many | CASRSRVHEQYF | TGTGCCAGCAGGTCCAGGGTCCACGAGCAGTACTTC
TRBJ2-3 | TRBV7-9 | NA | few | CASSLEGITDTQYF | TGTGCCAGCAGCTTAGAGGGTATCACAGATACGCAGTATTTT
TRBJ1-1 | TRBV29-1 | NA | many | CSVPGQSYTEAFF | TGCAGCGTCCCGGGACAAAGTTATACTGAAGCTTTCTTT